These 27 T cell receptor beta chains were all obtained from the same sample, sequenced in a study of cytomegalovirus exposure and HLA in healthy donors. It was with 60 Vbeta and 13 Jbeta primers that the PCR ran. TCRdb's table, derived via immunoSEQ multiplex PCR, lists solely in-frame clones and lacks some. The sample consists of roughly 63,000 clones, about 65% of them appearing once. Sequencing input: PBMCs. Receptor source: a middle-aged man in good health and CMV-seropositive.

The chain couples TRBV6-5 to TRBJ1-2; 12 bases fit TRBD1. Germline values: CDR1 MNHEY, CDR2 SVGAGI. The junction had 10 bases not matched to a gene; V was cut back by 4 bases and J by 7 bases. This CDR3 comprises 16 residues. CDR3 DNA: TGTGCCAGCAGTTTACCCGGGACAGGGGGCGCATCTGGCTACACCTTC. Protein: CASSLPGTGGASGYTF.

The chain links TRBV7-2 to TRBJ1-1; no definite D call. This CDR3 is built from 14 residues. V lost 1 base, J lost 0 bases, and 6 bases lay in between. CDR1 and CDR2 (germline): SGHTA, FQGNSA. The CDR3 sequence: CASSLVQMNTEAFF. The CDR3 DNA is TGTGCCAGCAGCTTAGTACAGATGAACACTGAAGCTTTCTTT.

This chain joins TRBV6-6 and TRBJ2-2; TRBD1 is a possible D gene (5 bases). This CDR3 is 15 amino acids long. The germline CDR1 and CDR2 sequences are MNHNY and SVGAGI (reference sequence). The V gene lost 6 bases and the J gene lost 0 bases, with 11 bases spanning the gap. CDR3 in DNA: TGTGCCAGCAGCCGGACAAAAACGAACACCGGGGAGCTGTTTTTT. Its protein is CASSRTKTNTGELFF.

The chain carries TRBV5-6 and TRBJ2-7; D is possibly TRBD2 (7 bases). With 3 bases removed from V and 3 bases from J, the gap between germline ends came to 13 bases. CDR1 is SGHDT, CDR2 YYEEEE, per germline. CDR3 length: 14 amino acids. Written as DNA, the CDR3 is TGTGCCAGCAGCTGGGGGGGCAGGGACTACGAGCAGTACTTC. Amino acid sequence: CASSWGGRDYEQYF.

V is TRBV7-2 and J is TRBJ1-5, with a possible D match to TRBD1 (5 bases). V lost 5 bases, J lost 1 base, and 15 bases lay in between. This CDR3 has 16 amino acids. Germline CDR1 SGHTA, CDR2 FQGNSA. CDR3 nucleotides: TGTGCCAGCAGCCTGAGTGGGGCAGAGAGCAATCAGCCCCAGCATTTT. This translates into CASSLSGAESNQPQHF.

This clone was detected only a few times. This chain joins TRBV6-1 and TRBJ1-2, with TRBD1 matching 9 bases. Per germline, CDR1 MNHNS and CDR2 SASEGT. Trimming removed 7 bases from V and 4 bases from J; junction bases left unmatched: 7. This CDR3 contains 14 residues. CDR3 nucleotide sequence: TGTGCCAGCACCCCCACGACAGGGGGCTATGGCTACACCTTC. Translated, it gives CASTPTTGGYGYTF.

The genes are TRBV15 and TRBJ1-1; D call uncertain. Germline CDR1 LNHNV, CDR2 YYDKDF (reference sequence). V was cut by 2 bases and J by 4 bases, with 11 bases left in between. The CDR3 sequence is 14 residues long. The chain's CDR3 is CATSRSTVGTEAFF. The CDR3 DNA is TGTGCCACCAGCAGATCCACAGTGGGCACTGAAGCTTTCTTT.

The genes are TRBV7-8 and TRBJ1-6; the D gene is possibly TRBD1 (5 bases). The CDR3 spans 15 residues. Germline values: CDR1 SGHVS, CDR2 FQNEAQ. V was clipped by 2 bases and J by 7 bases, with 12 bases between them. The CDR3 loop is CASSLRVGGNSPLHF. DNA for the CDR3: TGTGCCAGCAGCTTAAGGGTTGGGGGGAATTCACCCCTCCACTTT.

J is TRBJ1-5 and V is TRBV2; unclear D gene. Trimming removed 8 bases at V and 2 bases at J, with 22 bases between. The CDR3 runs to 17 residues. Germline V gene sequence: CDR1 SNHLY, CDR2 FYNNEI. CDR3 nucleotide sequence: TGTGCCAGCCGACCTCGTACCAAGGGAGGTGGCAATCAGCCCCAGCATTTT. Its protein is CASRPRTKGGGNQPQHF.

The chain has TRBV5-1 and TRBJ2-2; D may be TRBD2 (7 bases). V lost 3 bases, J lost 1 base, and 13 bases lay in between. Germline-derived CDR1 and CDR2 are SGHRS and YFSETQ. The CDR3 has 16 amino acids. This CDR3 is CASSWGGQRNTGELFF. CDR3 DNA sequence: TGCGCCAGCAGCTGGGGGGGACAAAGGAACACCGGGGAGCTGTTTTTT.

The chain employs TRBV10-2 and TRBJ2-7; 10 nucleotides align to TRBD1. The ends lost 8 bases at V and 3 bases at J; junction bases unmatched: 7. Germline V gives CDR1 WSHSY, CDR2 SAAADI. This CDR3 has 14 residues. The CDR3 sequence: CASGPGQGSYEQYF. The DNA for the CDR3 is TGCGCCAGCGGACCGGGACAGGGGAGCTACGAGCAGTACTTC.

The chain has TRBV7-6 and TRBJ2-3, with unresolved D. The CDR3 has 13 residues. Germline lookup yields CDR1 SGHVS and CDR2 FNYEAQ. V lost 3 bases, J lost 5 bases, and 9 bases lay in between. The CDR3 nucleotides read TGTGCCAGCAGCTTGAGCCACGAAGATACGCAGTATTTT. Residues: CASSLSHEDTQYF.

This clone was seen a few times. V and J are TRBV27 and TRBJ1-5; D is undetermined. The germline gives CDR1 MNHEY, CDR2 SMNVEV (reference sequence). This CDR3 contains 15 residues. V lost 3 bases and J lost 1, with 10 bases in between. The CDR3 region has the DNA TGTGCCAGCAGTTTGCAACTTAGAAGCAATCAGCCCCAGCATTTT. Its translation: CASSLQLRSNQPQHF.

The CDR3, as DNA: TGCAGCGTGGGACAGGGAGGCTATGGCTACACCTTC. Its translation is CSVGQGGYGYTF. This rearrangement joins TRBV29-1 to TRBJ1-2, with 9 bases matching TRBD1. The CDR3 spans 12 residues. Germline V gene data show CDR1 as SQVTM and CDR2 as ANQGSEA. Unmatched junction bases numbered 3, after V lost 6 bases and J lost 4 bases.

The genes are TRBV9 and TRBJ1-2; the match to TRBD1 covers 7 bases. V shed 4 bases and J 5 bases; nucleotides not matched to a gene: 11. The CDR3 is made up of 15 amino acids. CDR1 and CDR2 (germline): SGDLS, YYNGEE. As DNA, the CDR3 is TGTGCCAGCAGCACCCGGACAGGAACGATTTATGGCTACACCTTC. Protein: CASSTRTGTIYGYTF.

This clone was found a few times. The genes are TRBV7-2 and TRBJ2-3, with 10 positions matching TRBD1. Trimming at V came to 7 bases and at J to 7 bases, leaving 8 bases not matched to a gene. Germline assignment: CDR1 SGHTA and CDR2 FQGNSA. This CDR3 has 14 residues. This CDR3 is CASKTGGASYTQYF. CDR3 DNA sequence: TGTGCCAGCAAGACAGGGGGCGCTTCTTATACGCAGTATTTT.

A few counts support this clone. The rearrangement links TRBV28 to TRBJ2-1; 8 bases align to TRBD2. The CDR3 is 15 amino acids. The germline CDR1 and CDR2 sequences are MDHEN and SYDVKM. V was clipped by 6 bases and J by 8 bases; unmatched bases: 12. CDR3 in amino acids: CASRNRVAGRDEQFF. CDR3 DNA sequence: TGTGCCAGCAGGAATAGGGTAGCGGGGCGGGATGAGCAGTTCTTC.

This clone was counted at least ten times. The genes are TRBV12-5 and TRBJ1-3; TRBD1 is a possible D gene (6 bases). The germline V gene has CDR1 LGHNT and CDR2 FRNRAP. The CDR3 spans 15 residues. With 4 bases removed from V and 0 bases from J, the gap between germline ends came to 10 bases. CDR3 DNA sequence: TGTGCTAGTGGTTCGGACAGTCACTCTGGAAACACCATATATTTT. This gives the protein CASGSDSHSGNTIYF.

This clone was seen a handful of times. This chain connects TRBV14 to TRBJ2-5; 7 nucleotides line up with TRBD2. CDR1 and CDR2 (germline): SGHDN, FVKESK. Germline trimming cut 5 bases from V and 7 bases from J; bases unmatched to any gene: 4. The CDR3 contains 12 residues. The CDR3: CASSEGGGTQYF. The CDR3 DNA reads as TGTGCCAGCAGCGAAGGCGGGGGGACCCAGTACTTC. Combining the CDR3 with reference TRBV14 and TRBJ2-5 gives the whole variable domain EAGVTQFPSHSVIEKGQTVTLRCDPISGHDNLYWYRRVMGKEIKFLLHFVKESKQDESGMPNNRFLAERTGGTYSTLKVQPAELEDSGVYFCASSEGGGTQYFGPGTRLLVL.

This sequence joins TRBV14 and TRBJ1-2; unclear D gene. The CDR3 loop spans 15 amino acids. Germline-derived CDR1 and CDR2 are SGHDN and FVKESK. Trimming removed 0 bases from V and 4 bases from J, with 12 bases in between. Here the CDR3 DNA reads TGTGCCAGCAGCCAAGATCGGCAGGCAGTCTATGGCTACACCTTC. Amino acids: CASSQDRQAVYGYTF.

V gene TRBV19 combines with J gene TRBJ1-1; 11 bases are shared with TRBD1. The V gene end was trimmed by 4 bases and the J gene end by 0 bases; junction bases not matched to a gene: 7. Germline V CDR1 and CDR2: LNHDA, SQIVND (reference sequence). The CDR3 extends over 17 amino acids. The CDR3 is CASSTRDRGVLNTEAFF. For the CDR3, the DNA is TGTGCCAGTAGTACCCGGGACAGGGGGGTATTGAACACTGAAGCTTTCTTT.

As concerns this clone: Compared with germline, one end of the junction differs, possibly owing to a read error. The chain has TRBV28 and TRBJ1-4; perhaps TRBD1 as D (6 bases). This CDR3 region has 15 residues. Germline V gives CDR1 MDHEN, CDR2 SYDVKM. CDR3 region: CASSSLGTSNEKLFF. The CDR3 nucleotides read TGTGCCAGCAGTTCCCTCGGGACATCTAACGAAAAACTGTTTTTT.

The chain is built from TRBV5-4 and TRBJ2-5; the D gene is possibly TRBD1 (6 bases). The CDR3 extends over 13 amino acids. The ends were cut back, 3 bases at V and 4 bases at J, with 10 bases in the middle. Germline V gene lookup returns CDR1 SGHNT and CDR2 YYREEE (reference sequence). The CDR3 sequence is CASSSQTGETQYF. The CDR3 DNA follows: TGTGCCAGCAGCTCCCAGACAGGAGAGACCCAGTACTTC.

This clone occurred a few times. The chain combines TRBV5-8 with TRBJ2-7, with D possibly being TRBD2 (5 bases). This CDR3 contains 13 residues. V was clipped by 4 bases and J by 6 bases, with 14 bases between them. The V gene's germline CDR1 is SGHTS and CDR2 YDEGEE. DNA for the CDR3: TGTGCCAGCAGCCGTCGTGGGAGAGGCGAGCAGTACTTC. It translates to CASSRRGRGEQYF.

The CDR3 bases are TGCAGCGTTGTTGCGGGGGGAACCGGGGAGCTGTTTTTT. Its translation: CSVVAGGTGELFF. The chain recombines TRBV29-1 with TRBJ2-2; 8 bases fit TRBD2. Losses at the gene ends were 4 bases for V and 5 bases for J; bases not matched to a gene: 3. Germline V CDR1 and CDR2: SQVTM, ANQGSEA. There are 13 residues in the CDR3.

This clone occurred a few times. The chain recombines TRBV7-2 with TRBJ1-1; 7 nucleotides agree with TRBD1. V shed 11 bases and J 5 bases; nucleotides not matched to a gene: 11. The V gene's germline CDR1 is SGHTA and CDR2 FQGNSA. CDR3 length equals 13 residues. The CDR3 sequence is CALSRTGRTEAFF. As DNA, the CDR3 is TGTGCCTTATCCCGGACAGGACGGACTGAAGCTTTCTTT. Together with reference TRBV7-2 and TRBJ1-1, the CDR3 gives the full variable domain: GAGVSQSPSNKVTEKGKDVELRCDPISGHTALYWYRQSLGQGLEFLIYFQGNSAPDKSGLPSDRFSAERTGGSVSTLTIQRTQQEDSAVYLCALSRTGRTEAFFGQGTRLTVV.

J is TRBJ2-1 and V is TRBV13, with 15 bases identical to TRBD2. Germline CDR1 reads PRHDT; CDR2 reads FYEKMQ (reference sequence). V lost 5 bases, J lost 8 bases, and 16 bases stayed unmatched. This CDR3 is 19 amino acids long. CDR3 protein: CASSPLGLRTSGRADEQFF. Written as DNA, the CDR3 is TGTGCCAGCAGCCCCCTGGGCCTCCGGACTAGCGGGAGGGCCGATGAGCAGTTCTTC. Together with reference TRBV13 and TRBJ2-1, the CDR3 gives the full variable domain: AAGVIQSPRHLIKEKRETATLKCYPIPRHDTVYWYQQGPGQDPQFLISFYEKMQSDKGSIPDRFSAQQFSDYHSELNMSSLELGDSALYFCASSPLGLRTSGRADEQFFGPGTRLTVL.